This T cell receptor (beta chain) was retrieved from a study of T-cell memory formation after mild COVID-19. This clonotype was counted only a few times. Germline loops: CDR1 MNHEY, CDR2 SMNVEV (reference sequence). There are 15 residues in the CDR3. V lost 0 bases to trimming and J lost 4 bases, with 12 bases between them. Using its own MiXCR run on the 5' RACE reads, TCRdb lists one record per CDR3 protein. This table holds 500,000 to 550,000 distinct CDR3 sequences, 20% found once. This TCR derives from an adult woman who had mild COVID-19 (a few samples of this study predate the infection). Cell type and time point are not known. Sequencing input: PBMCs or a T cell subset sorted from them (not recorded which). V and J are TRBV27 and TRBJ2-5; D gene unclear. The CDR3 DNA reads TGTGCCAGCAGTTTATCGAGGTGGTCAGCAGAGACCCAGTACTTC. Translating gives CASSLSRWSAETQYF.